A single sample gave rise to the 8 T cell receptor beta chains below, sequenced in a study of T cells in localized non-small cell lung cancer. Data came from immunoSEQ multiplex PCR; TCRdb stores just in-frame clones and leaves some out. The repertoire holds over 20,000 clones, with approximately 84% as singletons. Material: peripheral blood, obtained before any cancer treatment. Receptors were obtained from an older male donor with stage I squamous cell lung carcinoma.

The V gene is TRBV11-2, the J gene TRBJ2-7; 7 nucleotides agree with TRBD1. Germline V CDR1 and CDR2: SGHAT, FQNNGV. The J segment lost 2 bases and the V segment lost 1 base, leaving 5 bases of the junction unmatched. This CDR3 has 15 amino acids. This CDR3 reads CASSLGVTGAYEQYF. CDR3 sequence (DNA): TGTGCCAGCAGCTTAGGGGTTACAGGGGCCTACGAGCAGTACTTC.

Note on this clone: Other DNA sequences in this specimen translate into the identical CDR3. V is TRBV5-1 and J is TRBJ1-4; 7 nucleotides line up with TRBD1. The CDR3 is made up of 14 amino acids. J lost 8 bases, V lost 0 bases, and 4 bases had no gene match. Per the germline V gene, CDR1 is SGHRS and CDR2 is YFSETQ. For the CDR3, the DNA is TGCGCCAGCAGCTTGGGACAGGGAGCCGAAAAACTGTTTTTT. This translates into CASSLGQGAEKLFF. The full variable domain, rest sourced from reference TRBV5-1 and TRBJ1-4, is KAGVTQTPRYLIKTRGQQVTLSCSPISGHRSVSWYQQTPGQGLQFLFEYFSETQRNKGNFPGRFSGRQFSNSRSEMNVSTLELGDSALYLCASSLGQGAEKLFFGSGTQLSVL.

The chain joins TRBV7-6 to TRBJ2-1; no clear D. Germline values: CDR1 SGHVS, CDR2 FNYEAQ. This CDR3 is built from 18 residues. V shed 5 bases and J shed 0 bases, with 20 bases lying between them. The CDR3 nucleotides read TGTGCCAGCAGCCGAACGACCCGAGTCGGTCGCTCCTACAATGAGCAGTTCTTC. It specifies CASSRTTRVGRSYNEQFF.

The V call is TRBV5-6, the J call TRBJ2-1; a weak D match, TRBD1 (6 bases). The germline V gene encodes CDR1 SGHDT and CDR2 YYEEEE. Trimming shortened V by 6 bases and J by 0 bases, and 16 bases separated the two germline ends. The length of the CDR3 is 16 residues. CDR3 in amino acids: CASNTLGAVSYNEQFF. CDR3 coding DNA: TGTGCCAGCAACACCCTGGGGGCAGTCTCCTACAATGAGCAGTTCTTC.

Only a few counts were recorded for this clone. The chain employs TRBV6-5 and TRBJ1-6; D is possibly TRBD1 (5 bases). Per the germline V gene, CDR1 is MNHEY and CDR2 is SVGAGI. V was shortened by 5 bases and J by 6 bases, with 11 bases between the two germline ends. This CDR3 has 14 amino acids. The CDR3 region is CASSKGRTNSPLHF. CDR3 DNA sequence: TGTGCCAGCAGTAAGGGACGGACTAATTCACCCCTCCACTTT.

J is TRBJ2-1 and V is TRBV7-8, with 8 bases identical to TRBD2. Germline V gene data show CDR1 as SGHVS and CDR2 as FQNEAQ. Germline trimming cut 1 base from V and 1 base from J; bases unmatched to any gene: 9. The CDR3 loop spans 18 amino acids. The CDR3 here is CASSLGRSGSRSYNEQFF. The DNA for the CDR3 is TGTGCCAGCAGCTTAGGGCGCAGCGGGAGTAGGTCCTACAATGAGCAGTTCTTC.

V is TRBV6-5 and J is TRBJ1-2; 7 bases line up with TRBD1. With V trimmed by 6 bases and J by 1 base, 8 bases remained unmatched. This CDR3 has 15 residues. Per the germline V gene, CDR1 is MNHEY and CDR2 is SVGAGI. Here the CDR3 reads CASSLLTGLNYGYTF. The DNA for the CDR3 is TGTGCCAGCAGCCTACTGACAGGGCTTAACTATGGCTACACCTTC.

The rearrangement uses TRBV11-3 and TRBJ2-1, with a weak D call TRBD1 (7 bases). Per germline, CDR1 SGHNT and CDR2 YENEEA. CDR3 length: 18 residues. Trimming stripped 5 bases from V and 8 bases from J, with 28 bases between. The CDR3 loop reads CASSSLGEYQGGPDEQFF. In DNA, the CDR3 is TGTGCCAGCAGCAGCTTAGGAGAATATCAGGGGGGACCAGATGAGCAGTTCTTC. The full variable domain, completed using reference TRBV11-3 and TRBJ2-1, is EAGVVQSPRYKIIEKKQPVAFWCNPISGHNTLYWYLQNLGQGPELLIRYENEEAVDDSQLPKDRFSAERLKGVDSTLKIQPAELGDSAVYLCASSSLGEYQGGPDEQFFGPGTRLTVL.